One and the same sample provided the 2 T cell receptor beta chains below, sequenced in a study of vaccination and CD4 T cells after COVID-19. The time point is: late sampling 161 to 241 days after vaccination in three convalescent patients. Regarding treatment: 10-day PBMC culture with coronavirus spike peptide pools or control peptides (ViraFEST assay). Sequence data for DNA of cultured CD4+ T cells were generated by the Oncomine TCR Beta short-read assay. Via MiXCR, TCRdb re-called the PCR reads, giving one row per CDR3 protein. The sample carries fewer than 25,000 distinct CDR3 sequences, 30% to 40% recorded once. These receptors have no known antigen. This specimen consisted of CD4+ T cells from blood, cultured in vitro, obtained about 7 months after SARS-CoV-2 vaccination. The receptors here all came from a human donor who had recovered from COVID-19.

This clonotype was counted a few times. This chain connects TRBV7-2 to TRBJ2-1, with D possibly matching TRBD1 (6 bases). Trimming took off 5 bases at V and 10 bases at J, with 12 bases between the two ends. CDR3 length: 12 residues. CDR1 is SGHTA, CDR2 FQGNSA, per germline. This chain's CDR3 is CASSLRGYEQFF. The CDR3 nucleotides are TGTGCCAGCAGCCTCAGGGGATACGAGCAGTTCTTC.

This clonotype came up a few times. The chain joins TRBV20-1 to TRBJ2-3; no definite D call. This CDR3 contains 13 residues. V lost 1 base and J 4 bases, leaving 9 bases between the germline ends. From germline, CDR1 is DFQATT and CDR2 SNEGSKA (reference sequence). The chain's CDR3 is CSARGSRADTQYF. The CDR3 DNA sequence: TGCAGTGCTAGAGGTAGCCGGGCAGATACGCAGTATTTT.